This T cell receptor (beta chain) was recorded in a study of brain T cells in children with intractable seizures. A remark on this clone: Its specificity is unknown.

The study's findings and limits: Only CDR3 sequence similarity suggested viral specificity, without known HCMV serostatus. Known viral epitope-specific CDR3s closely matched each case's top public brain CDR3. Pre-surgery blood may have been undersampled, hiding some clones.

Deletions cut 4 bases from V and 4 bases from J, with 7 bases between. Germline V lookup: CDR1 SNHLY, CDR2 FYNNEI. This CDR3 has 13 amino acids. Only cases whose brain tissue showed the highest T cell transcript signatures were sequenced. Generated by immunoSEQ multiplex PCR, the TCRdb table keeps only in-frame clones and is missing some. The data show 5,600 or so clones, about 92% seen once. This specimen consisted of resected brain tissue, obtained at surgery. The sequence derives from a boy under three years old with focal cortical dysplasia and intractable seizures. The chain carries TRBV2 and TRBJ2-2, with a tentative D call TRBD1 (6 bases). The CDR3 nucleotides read TGTGCCAGCAGTGCCAGGGGCACCGGGGAGCTGTTTTTT. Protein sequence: CASSARGTGELFF. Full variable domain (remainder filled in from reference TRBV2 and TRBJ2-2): EPEVTQTPSHQVTQMGQEVILRCVPISNHLYFYWYRQILGQKVEFLVSFYNNEISEKSEIFDDQFSVERPDGSNFTLKIRSTKLEDSAMYFCASSARGTGELFFGEGSRLTVL.